Described below is a single T cell receptor (beta chain) sequence and its context. Its antigen is unknown. Germline V gene lookup returns CDR1 SEHNR and CDR2 FQNEAQ (reference sequence). Trimming took 3 bases from V and 4 from J, leaving 10 bases between them. The CDR3 is 14 residues long. The sample originates from a study of CD4+ T cells in melanoma. General observations from the study: CD8+ T cell, macrophage and B cell function reportedly correlated with neoantigen-specific CD4+ T cells. Reportedly, melanoma neoantigen-specific CD4+ T cells showed varied differentiation states.

Measured with immunoSEQ multiplex PCR; TCRdb has only the in-frame clones, and not every one. The data hold about 110,000 clones, with about 90% observed a single time. The clonotype was recovered from a human donor with melanoma. Sequencing was performed on peripheral blood. The chain employs TRBV7-9 and TRBJ2-1, with TRBD1 as a possible D gene (5 bases). CDR3 region: CASSLWGVYNEQFF. The CDR3 DNA is TGTGCCAGCAGCTTGTGGGGCGTATACAATGAGCAGTTCTTC.